This T cell receptor (beta chain) was documented in a study of cytomegalovirus exposure and HLA in healthy donors. This CDR3 comprises 17 residues. The ends lost 2 bases at V and 5 bases at J; junction bases unmatched: 12. The germline CDR1 and CDR2 sequences are GTSNPN and SVGIG (reference sequence). PCR primers comprised 60 Vbeta and 13 Jbeta primers. The protocol was immunoSEQ multiplex PCR, while the TCRdb copy is restricted to in-frame clones and leaves out a portion. The sample records about 120,000 clones, roughly three fifths being singletons. This clone was counted only a few times. The clonotype comes from a man younger than 30 in good health and CMV-seronegative. Sequencing input: PBMCs. This chain uses TRBV30 with TRBJ2-2, with 9 nucleotides matching TRBD2. In DNA, the CDR3 is TGTGCCTGGAGTTGGGTAGCGGGGGTCCCGGGAACCGGGGAGCTGTTTTTT. Amino acids: CAWSWVAGVPGTGELFF.